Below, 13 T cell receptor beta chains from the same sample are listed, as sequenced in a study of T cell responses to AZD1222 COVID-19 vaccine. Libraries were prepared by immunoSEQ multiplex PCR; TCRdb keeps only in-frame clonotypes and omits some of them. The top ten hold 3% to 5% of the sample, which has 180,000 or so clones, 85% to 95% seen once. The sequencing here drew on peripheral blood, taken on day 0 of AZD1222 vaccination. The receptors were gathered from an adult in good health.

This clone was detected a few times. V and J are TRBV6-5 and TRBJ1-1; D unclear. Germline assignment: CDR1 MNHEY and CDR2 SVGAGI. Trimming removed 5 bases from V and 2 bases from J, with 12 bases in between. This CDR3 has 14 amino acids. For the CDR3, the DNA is TGTGCCAGCAGTCGTAGAATGACAAACACTGAAGCTTTCTTT. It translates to CASSRRMTNTEAFF.

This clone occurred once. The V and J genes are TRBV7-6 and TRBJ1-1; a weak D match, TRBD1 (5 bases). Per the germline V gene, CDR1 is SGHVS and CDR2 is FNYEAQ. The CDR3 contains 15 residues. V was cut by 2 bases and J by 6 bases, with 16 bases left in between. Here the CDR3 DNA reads TGTGCCAGCAGCTTAAAAGGGGCGGTTGGGGCTGAAGCTTTCTTT. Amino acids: CASSLKGAVGAEAFF.

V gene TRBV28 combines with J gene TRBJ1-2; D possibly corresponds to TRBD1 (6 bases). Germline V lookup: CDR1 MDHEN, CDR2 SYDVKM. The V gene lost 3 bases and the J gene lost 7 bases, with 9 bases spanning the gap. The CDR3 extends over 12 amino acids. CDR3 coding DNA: TGTGCCAGCAGTTTGACCAGGGGTGGCTACACCTTC. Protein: CASSLTRGGYTF.

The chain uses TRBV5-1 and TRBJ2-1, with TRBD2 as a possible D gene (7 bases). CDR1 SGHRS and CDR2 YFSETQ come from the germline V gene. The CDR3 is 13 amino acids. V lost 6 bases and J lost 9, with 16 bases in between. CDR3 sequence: CASTPGGVGEQFF. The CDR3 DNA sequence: TGCGCCAGCACCCCGGGGGGCGTGGGTGAGCAGTTCTTC. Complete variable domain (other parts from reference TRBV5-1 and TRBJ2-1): KAGVTQTPRYLIKTRGQQVTLSCSPISGHRSVSWYQQTPGQGLQFLFEYFSETQRNKGNFPGRFSGRQFSNSRSEMNVSTLELGDSALYLCASTPGGVGEQFFGPGTRLTVL.

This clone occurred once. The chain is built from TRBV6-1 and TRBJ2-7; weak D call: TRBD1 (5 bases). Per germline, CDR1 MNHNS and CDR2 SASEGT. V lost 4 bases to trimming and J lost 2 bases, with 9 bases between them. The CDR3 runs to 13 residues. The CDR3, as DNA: TGTGCCAGCAGTGCCCAGGACACCTACGAGCAGTACTTC. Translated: CASSAQDTYEQYF.

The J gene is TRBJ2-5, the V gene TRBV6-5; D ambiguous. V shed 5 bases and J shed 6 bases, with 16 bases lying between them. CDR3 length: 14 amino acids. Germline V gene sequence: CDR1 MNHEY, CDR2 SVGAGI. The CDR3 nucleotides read TGTGCCAGCAGTCCCCTTAGAATGAGAAAGACCCAGTACTTC. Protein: CASSPLRMRKTQYF.

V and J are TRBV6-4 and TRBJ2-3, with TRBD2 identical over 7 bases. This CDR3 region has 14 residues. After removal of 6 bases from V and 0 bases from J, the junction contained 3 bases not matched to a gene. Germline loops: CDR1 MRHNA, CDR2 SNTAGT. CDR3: CASRREHSTDTQYF. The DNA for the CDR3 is TGTGCCAGCAGGCGGGAGCATAGCACAGATACGCAGTATTTT.

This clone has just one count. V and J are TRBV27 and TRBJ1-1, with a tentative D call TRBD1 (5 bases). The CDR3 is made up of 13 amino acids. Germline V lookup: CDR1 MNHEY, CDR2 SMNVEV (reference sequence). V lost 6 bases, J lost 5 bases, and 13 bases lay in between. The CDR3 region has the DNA TGTGCCAGCAGCGGGACGATCTGGACTGAAGCTTTCTTT. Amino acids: CASSGTIWTEAFF.

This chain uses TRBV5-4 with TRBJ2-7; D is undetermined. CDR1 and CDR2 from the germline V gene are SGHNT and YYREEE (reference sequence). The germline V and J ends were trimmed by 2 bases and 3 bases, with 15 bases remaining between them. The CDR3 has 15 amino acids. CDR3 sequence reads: CASSFHGYTGYEQYF. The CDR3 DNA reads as TGTGCCAGCAGCTTCCACGGATATACGGGCTACGAGCAGTACTTC.

The CDR3 nucleotides read TGTGCCAGCAGTTTACAGGGGGCGAATCAGCCCCAGCATTTT. Translation: CASSLQGANQPQHF. The rearrangement links TRBV6-5 to TRBJ1-5; 9 bases agree with TRBD1. The CDR3 contains 14 residues. Germline V lookup: CDR1 MNHEY, CDR2 SVGAGI. After removal of 4 bases from V and 4 bases from J, the junction contained 2 bases not matched to a gene.

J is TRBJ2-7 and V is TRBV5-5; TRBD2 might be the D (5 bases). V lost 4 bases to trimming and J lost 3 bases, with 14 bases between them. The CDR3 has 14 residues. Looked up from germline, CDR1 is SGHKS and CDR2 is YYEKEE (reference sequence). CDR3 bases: TGTGCCAGCAGCCTAGCAACAGATCTCTACGAGCAGTACTTC. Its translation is CASSLATDLYEQYF.

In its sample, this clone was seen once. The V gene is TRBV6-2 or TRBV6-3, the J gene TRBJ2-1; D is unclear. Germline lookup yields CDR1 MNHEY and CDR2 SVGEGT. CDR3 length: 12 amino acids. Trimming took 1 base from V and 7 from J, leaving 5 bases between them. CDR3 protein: CASSYWDNEQFF. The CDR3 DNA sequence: TGTGCCAGCAGTTACTGGGATAATGAGCAGTTCTTC.

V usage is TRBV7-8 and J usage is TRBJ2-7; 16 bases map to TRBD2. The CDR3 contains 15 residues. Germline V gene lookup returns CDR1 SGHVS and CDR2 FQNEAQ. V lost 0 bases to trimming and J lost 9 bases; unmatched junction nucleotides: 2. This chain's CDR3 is CASSLAGTSGRGQYF. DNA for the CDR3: TGTGCCAGCAGCTTAGCGGGGACTAGCGGGAGGGGGCAGTACTTC.